This T cell receptor (beta chain) comes out of a study of cytotoxic CD8 clonotypes in ibrutinib-treated CLL. Study as a whole: Complete response was seen in 2 patients and partial in some 25; some 12 progressed and around 14 stayed remitted after a median about 70 months.

Data came from immunoSEQ multiplex PCR; TCRdb stores just in-frame clones and leaves some out. The repertoire has 140,000 or so clones, 79% of them found once; the top ten carry roughly 13%. This receptor was obtained from a human donor with chronic lymphocytic leukemia. This sample comprised PBMCs, obtained after 12 months of ibrutinib treatment.

This chain's CDR3 is CASSLNRGLETQYF. CDR3 sequence (DNA): TGTGCCAGCAGTTTGAACCGGGGGCTGGAGACCCAGTACTTC. J is TRBJ2-5 and V is TRBV28; D may match TRBD1 or TRBD2 (6 bases each). V was cut by 3 bases and J by 5 bases, with 13 bases left in between. The CDR3 loop spans 14 amino acids. Germline-derived CDR1 and CDR2 are MDHEN and SYDVKM.